The rows below give T cell receptor beta chains drawn from one sample of a study of blood T cell repertoires in COVID-19. The assay was immunoSEQ multiplex PCR, and TCRdb's table has in-frame clones only and misses some. The sample includes approximately 270,000 clones, about 89% seen only once; the top ten take roughly 8.5%. Sequencing was carried out using peripheral blood. Source of these receptors: a man in his forties with active or convalescent COVID-19. CDR3s include the opening cysteine and the closing phenylalanine or tryptophan. A D gene is named only where the DNA matches it firmly. Some rows have no size entry. The others give once, few or many, or a class for an expanded clone.

J: TRBJ2-1
D: -
V: TRBV5-4
size: -
CDR3: CASSLAGGGSYNEQFF
DNA: TGTGCCAGCAGCTTGGCTGGCGGTGGCTCCTACAATGAGCAGTTCTTC

J: TRBJ2-2
D: -
V: TRBV19
size: -
CDR3: CASSPRTGELFF
DNA: TGTGCCAGTAGCCCCCGCACCGGGGAGCTGTTTTTT

J: TRBJ2-1
D: TRBD1
V: TRBV30
size: -
CDR3: CATTGGDSYNEQFF
DNA: TGTGCCACCACAGGGGGCGACTCCTACAATGAGCAGTTCTTC

J: TRBJ1-6
D: -
V: TRBV25-1
size: -
CDR3: CASSEFFKGPNSPLHF
DNA: TGTGCCAGCAGTGAATTTTTCAAGGGGCCAAATTCACCCCTCCACTTT

J: TRBJ2-1
D: -
V: TRBV5-1
size: -
CDR3: CASSPEEGLGTEQFF
DNA: TGCGCCAGCAGCCCTGAGGAGGGGCTGGGGACTGAGCAGTTCTTC

J: TRBJ2-7
D: -
V: TRBV11-3
size: -
CDR3: CASSFSGDEQYF
DNA: TGTGCCAGCAGCTTTTCCGGGGACGAGCAGTACTTC

J: TRBJ2-1
D: TRBD2
V: TRBV19
size: few
CDR3: CASSPSGEGSRFF
DNA: TGTGCCAGTAGCCCATCTGGGGAGGGAAGCCGGTTCTTC

J: TRBJ2-3
D: TRBD2
V: TRBV5-4
size: -
CDR3: CASRGGEILTDTQYF
DNA: TGTGCCAGCAGGGGGGGGGAGATACTCACAGATACGCAGTATTTT

J: TRBJ2-2
D: -
V: TRBV5-4
size: -
CDR3: CASSFGTNTGELFF
DNA: TGTGCCAGCAGCTTCGGGACGAACACCGGGGAGCTGTTTTTT

J: TRBJ2-5
D: TRBD2
V: TRBV30
size: -
CDR3: CAASGGARETQYF
DNA: TGTGCCGCTAGCGGGGGGGCCAGGGAGACCCAGTACTTC

J: TRBJ1-6
D: -
V: TRBV27
size: few
CDR3: CASSLFLGGSPLHF
DNA: TGTGCCAGCAGTTTGTTTCTAGGAGGTTCACCCCTCCACTTT

J: TRBJ2-2
D: -
V: TRBV5-1
size: -
CDR3: CASSLGGANTGELFF
DNA: TGCGCCAGCAGCTTAGGGGGGGCGAACACCGGGGAGCTGTTTTTT

J: TRBJ2-1
D: TRBD2
V: TRBV11-3
size: once
CDR3: CASSPGLAGGFEQFF
DNA: TGTGCCAGCAGCCCCGGACTAGCGGGAGGTTTTGAGCAGTTCTTC

J: TRBJ1-2
D: -
V: TRBV5-6
size: once
CDR3: CASSVQGPNYGYTF
DNA: TGTGCCAGCAGCGTACAGGGTCCTAACTATGGCTACACCTTC

J: TRBJ2-1
D: -
V: TRBV2
size: -
CDR3: CAGQGRGNEQFF
DNA: TGTGCCGGTCAAGGGCGAGGGAATGAGCAGTTCTTC

J: TRBJ1-1
D: -
V: TRBV11-3
size: few
CDR3: CASSYTGNTEAFF
DNA: TGTGCCAGCAGCTATACAGGGAACACTGAAGCTTTCTTT

J: TRBJ2-1
D: TRBD2
V: TRBV10-3
size: -
CDR3: CAIRGLAGGDGNEQFF
DNA: TGTGCCATCAGGGGACTAGCGGGAGGAGACGGCAATGAGCAGTTCTTC

J: TRBJ1-1
D: -
V: TRBV5-1
size: -
CDR3: CASSSQPQGFSMNTEAFF
DNA: TGCGCCAGCAGCTCCCAGCCACAGGGTTTCTCCATGAACACTGAAGCTTTCTTT